This T cell receptor beta chain was sequenced during a study of blood T cell repertoires in COVID-19 (dated by TCRdb to the early 2020s). With respect to the entire study: The collaborator samples originated in the United States, Italy and Spain and spanned the acute and convalescent phases of COVID-19. The material from the prospective study consisted of cDNA or gDNA derived from T cells, B-cell-depleted T cells, or PBMCs. Subjects who had been exposed to COVID-19, were actively infected with it, or had recovered from it provided the deeply sampled blood TCRbeta repertoires that made up the dataset. The repertoires were released in a freely available public database intended as a resource for research on the immune response to SARS-CoV-2. Samples were obtained from the ongoing ImmuneRACE study (first 160 participants) and from some 1,200 subjects provided by 6 global collaborators. Sample metadata almost always included a de-identified subject ID, COVID-19 status, age in years and sex. HLA class I and class II types, where available, came from metadata supplied by the sample provider rather than from assay-based typing.

The research as a whole found: The quantity of clinical and demographic metadata differed by source and by participant and was supplied without curation.

TCRbeta CDR3 regions were amplified from genomic DNA by means of the immunoSEQ Assay, a bias-controlled multiplex PCR. The study's own analysis went as follows. Within the assay, amplification of reference gene primers was used to estimate how many nucleated cells each sample contained. Sequence reads were collapsed and filtered to measure the absolute abundance of every unique TCRbeta CDR3 rearrangement. For each sample, productive Simpson clonality was calculated as the square root of Simpson's diversity index across productive rearrangements. What TCRdb holds here is the immuneACCESS table cut down to in-frame rearrangements. Part of the clones is not present; checked against another copy, under half of the missing clones reflect an unresolved V gene, and the others are unexplained. For V, J and clone size, that table is used; D and trimming come from the DNA. The table for this sample lists 290,000 or so clones; around 90% of them were counted only once. Around 4.5% of the sample belongs to the ten largest clones.

CDR1 and CDR2 are read off the germline V gene as MDHEN and SYDVKM. V and J lose 7 bases and 3 bases, and a span of 12 bases separates them. Taken from cysteine to phenylalanine, the CDR3 has 14 residues. The retained sequence is limited to the CDR3, 42 bases, with the frame set at the first base. Enrolling through a virtual design, the prospective study's participants ranged in age from roughly 18 to 89 years and lived across 24 United States geographic areas. To assign participants to cohorts, the prospective study relied on clinical history that participants themselves reported in a screening survey and a study questionnaire. In the prospective study, mobile phlebotomists collected whole blood, serum and a nasopharyngeal or oropharyngeal swab from each participant. Prospective study participants could optionally give additional blood draws and questionnaires over an approximately two-month period. Before DNA extraction, prospective study blood samples were shipped either frozen or at room temperature.

Notes on this clone: What this receptor recognizes is not known. Base qualities are not recorded, but no much larger clone differs from it by a single base.

The TCR sequence derives from a young woman with acute COVID-19. What was sequenced was PBMCs or T cells enriched from blood (not recorded which). The chain couples TRBV28 to TRBJ1-4; the D gene identity is not certain. At the DNA level, the sequence is TGTGCCAGCACCCTCGGGAGGGCTAATGAAAAACTGTTTTTT. Its translation reads: CASTLGRANEKLFF.